These 3 T cell receptor beta chains were sequenced from one sample in a study of blood T cell repertoires in COVID-19. Assay used: immunoSEQ multiplex PCR; TCRdb lists only in-frame clones, some missing. The repertoire has fewer than 300,000 clones, about 91% of them found once; the top ten carry just over 2.5%. Specimen: peripheral blood. These receptors all come from a person aged 18 to 29 with COVID-19, enrolled during active disease.

The chain has TRBV19 and TRBJ1-6; the D is unclear. The CDR3 has 18 amino acids. Per germline, CDR1 LNHDA and CDR2 SQIVND (reference sequence). The V end was cut by 0 bases, the J end by 9 bases, with 21 bases between. CDR3 region: CASSIDPSGAGRGSPLHF. The DNA for the CDR3 is TGTGCCAGTAGTATAGATCCCTCCGGCGCGGGGAGAGGTTCACCCCTCCACTTT.

This chain connects TRBV3-1 (or the pseudogene TRBV3-2) to TRBJ2-7; D not resolved. The CDR3 loop spans 13 amino acids. Germline lookup yields CDR1 LGHDT and CDR2 YNNKEL (reference sequence). Between the trimmed V and J ends, which lost 2 bases and 0 bases, there was a span of 5 bases. CDR3 nucleotides: TGTGCCAGCAGCCAATTGAGCTCCTACGAGCAGTACTTC. It translates to CASSQLSSYEQYF.

V gene TRBV5-4 combines with J gene TRBJ2-7; TRBD2 agrees at 14 bases. Germline values: CDR1 SGHNT, CDR2 YYREEE (reference sequence). The J segment lost 4 bases and the V segment lost 3 bases, leaving 6 bases of the junction unmatched. CDR3 length: 16 residues. The CDR3 coding sequence is TGTGCCAGCAGCTCGGGACTAGCGGGAGCCATTTACGAGCAGTACTTC. It is translated as CASSSGLAGAIYEQYF.